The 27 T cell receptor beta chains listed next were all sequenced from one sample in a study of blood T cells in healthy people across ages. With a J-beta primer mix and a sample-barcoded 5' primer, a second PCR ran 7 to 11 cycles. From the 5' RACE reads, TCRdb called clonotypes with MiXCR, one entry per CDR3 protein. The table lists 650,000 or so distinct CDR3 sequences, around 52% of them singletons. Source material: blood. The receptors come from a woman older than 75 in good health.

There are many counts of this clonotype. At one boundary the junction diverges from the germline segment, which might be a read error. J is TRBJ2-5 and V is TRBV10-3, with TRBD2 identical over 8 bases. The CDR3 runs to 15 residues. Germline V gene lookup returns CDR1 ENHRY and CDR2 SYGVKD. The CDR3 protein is CAISNSGTGQKTQYF. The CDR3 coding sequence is TGTGCCATCAGTAATAGCGGGACCGGCCAAAAGACCCAGTACTTC.

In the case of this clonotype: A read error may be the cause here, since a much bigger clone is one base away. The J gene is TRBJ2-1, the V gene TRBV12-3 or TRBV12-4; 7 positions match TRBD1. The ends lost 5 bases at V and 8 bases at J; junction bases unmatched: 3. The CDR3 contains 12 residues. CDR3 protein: CASSDRVDEQFF. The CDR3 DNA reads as TGTGCCAGCAGTGACAGGGTGGATGAGCAGTTCTTC.

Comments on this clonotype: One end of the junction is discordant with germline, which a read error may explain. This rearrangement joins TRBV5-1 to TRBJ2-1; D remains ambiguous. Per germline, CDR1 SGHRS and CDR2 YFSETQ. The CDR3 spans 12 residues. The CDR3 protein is CASSAPYNEQFF. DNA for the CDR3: TGTGCCAGCAGTGCCCCTTACAATGAGCAGTTCTTC.

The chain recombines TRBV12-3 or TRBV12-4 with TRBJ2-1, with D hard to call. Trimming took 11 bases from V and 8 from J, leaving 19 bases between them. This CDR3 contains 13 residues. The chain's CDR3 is CAGTTVVTDEQFF. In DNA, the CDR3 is TGTGCCGGCACCACTGTGGTCACCGATGAGCAGTTCTTC.

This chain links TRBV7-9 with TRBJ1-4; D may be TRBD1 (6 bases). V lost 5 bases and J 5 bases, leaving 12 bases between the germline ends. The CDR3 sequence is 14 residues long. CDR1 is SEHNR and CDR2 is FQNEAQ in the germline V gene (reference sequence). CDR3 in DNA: TGTGCCAGCAGCCACGGGGGGCTCAATGAAAAACTGTTTTTT. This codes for CASSHGGLNEKLFF.

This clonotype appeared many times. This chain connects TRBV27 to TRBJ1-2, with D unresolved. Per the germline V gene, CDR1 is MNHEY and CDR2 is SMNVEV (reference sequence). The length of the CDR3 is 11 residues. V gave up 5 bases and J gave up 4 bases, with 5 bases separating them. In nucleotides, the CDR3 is TGTGCCAGCAGTCGAAGCTATGGCTACACCTTC. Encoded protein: CASSRSYGYTF.

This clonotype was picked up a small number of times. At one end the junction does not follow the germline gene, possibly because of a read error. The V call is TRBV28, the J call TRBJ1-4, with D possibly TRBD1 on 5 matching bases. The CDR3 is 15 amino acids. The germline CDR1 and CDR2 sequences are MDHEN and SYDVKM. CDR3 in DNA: TGTGCCAACAGTCAACCAACAGGTTCCATCGAAAAACTGTTTTTT. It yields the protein CANSQPTGSIEKLFF.

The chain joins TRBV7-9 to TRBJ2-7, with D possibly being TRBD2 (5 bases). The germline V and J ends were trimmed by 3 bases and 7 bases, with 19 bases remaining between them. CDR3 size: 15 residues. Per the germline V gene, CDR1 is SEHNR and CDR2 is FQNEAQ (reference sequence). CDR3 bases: TGTGCCAGCAGCTTTTCCCTACTAGTCTACAATGAGCAGTACTTC. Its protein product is CASSFSLLVYNEQYF. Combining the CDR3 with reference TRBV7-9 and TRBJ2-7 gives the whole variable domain DTGVSQNPRHKITKRGQNVTFRCDPISEHNRLYWYRQTLGQGPEFLTYFQNEAQLEKSRLLSDRFSAERPKGSFSTLEIQRTEQGDSAMYLCASSFSLLVYNEQYFGPGTRLTVT.

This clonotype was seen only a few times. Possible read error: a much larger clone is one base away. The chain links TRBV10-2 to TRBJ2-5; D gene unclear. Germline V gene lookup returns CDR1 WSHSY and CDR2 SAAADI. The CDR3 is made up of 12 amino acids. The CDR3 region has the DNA TGCGCCAGCAGGGAGTCGCCCGAGACCCAGTACTTC. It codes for CASRESPETQYF.

The CDR3 loop reads CASSPGTNLPEKLFF. CDR3 bases: TGTGCCAGCAGTCCAGGGACAAACCTGCCTGAAAAACTGTTTTTT. The rearrangement links TRBV6-5 to TRBJ1-4; D is possibly TRBD1 (6 bases). V lost 5 bases, J lost 7 bases, and 17 bases lay in between. CDR3 length: 15 amino acids. Germline CDR1 reads MNHEY; CDR2 reads SVGAGI.

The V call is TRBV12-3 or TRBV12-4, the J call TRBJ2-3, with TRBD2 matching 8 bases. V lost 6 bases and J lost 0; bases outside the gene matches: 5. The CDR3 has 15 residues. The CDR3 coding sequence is TGTGCCAGCAGCCGGGGGGGGGTAAGCACAGATACGCAGTATTTT. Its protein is CASSRGGVSTDTQYF.

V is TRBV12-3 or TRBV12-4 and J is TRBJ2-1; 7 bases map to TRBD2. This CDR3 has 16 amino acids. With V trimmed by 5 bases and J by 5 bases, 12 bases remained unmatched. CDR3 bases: TGTGCCAGCAGTCCCCGGGGGAGCGGGGTTCACAATGAGCAGTTCTTC. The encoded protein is CASSPRGSGVHNEQFF.

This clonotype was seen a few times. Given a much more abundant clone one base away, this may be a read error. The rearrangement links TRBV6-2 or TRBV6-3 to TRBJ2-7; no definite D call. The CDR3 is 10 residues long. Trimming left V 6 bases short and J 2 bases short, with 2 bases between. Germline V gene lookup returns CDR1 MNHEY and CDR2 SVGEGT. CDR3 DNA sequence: TGTGCCAGCAGGGCCTACGAGCAGTACTTC. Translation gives CASRAYEQYF.

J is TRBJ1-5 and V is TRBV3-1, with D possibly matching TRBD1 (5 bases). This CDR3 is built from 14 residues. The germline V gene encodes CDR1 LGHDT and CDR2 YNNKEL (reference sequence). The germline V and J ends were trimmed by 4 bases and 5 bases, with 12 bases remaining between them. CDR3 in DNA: TGTGCCAGCAGCCTTACAGGTTCCTATCAGCCCCAGCATTTT. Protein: CASSLTGSYQPQHF.

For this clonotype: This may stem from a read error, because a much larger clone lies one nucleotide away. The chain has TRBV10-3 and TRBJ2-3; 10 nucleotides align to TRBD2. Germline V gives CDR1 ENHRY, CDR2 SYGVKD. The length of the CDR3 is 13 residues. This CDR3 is CAIQRGGTDMQYF. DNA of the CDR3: TGTGCCATTCAGCGGGGGGGCACAGATATGCAGTATTTT.

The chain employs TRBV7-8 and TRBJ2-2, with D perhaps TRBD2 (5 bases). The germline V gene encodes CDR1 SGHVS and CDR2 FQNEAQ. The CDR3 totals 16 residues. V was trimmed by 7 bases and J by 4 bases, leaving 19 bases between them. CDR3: CASMVTGLLSTGELFF. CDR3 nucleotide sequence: TGTGCCAGCATGGTAACCGGACTTCTCTCCACCGGGGAGCTGTTTTTT.

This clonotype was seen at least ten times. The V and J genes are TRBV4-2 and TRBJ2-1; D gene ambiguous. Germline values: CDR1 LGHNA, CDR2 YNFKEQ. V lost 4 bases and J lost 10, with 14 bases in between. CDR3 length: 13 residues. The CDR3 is CASSPESGEEQFF. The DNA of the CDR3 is TGTGCCAGCAGCCCGGAGTCGGGCGAAGAGCAGTTCTTC.

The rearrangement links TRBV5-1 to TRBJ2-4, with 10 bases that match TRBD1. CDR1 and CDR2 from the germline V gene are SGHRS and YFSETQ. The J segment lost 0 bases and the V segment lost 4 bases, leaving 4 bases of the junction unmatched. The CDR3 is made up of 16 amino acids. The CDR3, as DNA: TGCGCCAGCAGCACGGACAGGGGGGAAGCCAAAAACATTCAGTACTTC. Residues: CASSTDRGEAKNIQYF.

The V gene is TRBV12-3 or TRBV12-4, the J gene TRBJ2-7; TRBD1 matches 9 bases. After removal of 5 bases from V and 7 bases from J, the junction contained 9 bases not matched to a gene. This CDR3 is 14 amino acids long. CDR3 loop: CASSPGTGLSEQYF. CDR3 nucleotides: TGTGCCAGCAGTCCCGGGACAGGGTTGAGTGAGCAGTACTTC.

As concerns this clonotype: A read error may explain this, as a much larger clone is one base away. Written as DNA, the CDR3 is TGTGCCGGCAGACCCCTGGGCTCCTACGAGCAGTACTTC. Protein product: CAGRPLGSYEQYF. This chain joins TRBV27 and TRBJ2-7; D gene ambiguous. Germline V gene lookup returns CDR1 MNHEY and CDR2 SMNVEV (reference sequence). This CDR3 has 13 amino acids.

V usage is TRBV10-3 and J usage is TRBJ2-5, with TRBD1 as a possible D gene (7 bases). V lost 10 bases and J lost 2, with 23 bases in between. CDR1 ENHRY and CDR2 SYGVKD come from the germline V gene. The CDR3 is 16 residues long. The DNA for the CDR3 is TGTGCCACCCAGACTAGGACAGGAACTTTACAAGAGACCCAGTACTTC. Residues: CATQTRTGTLQETQYF.

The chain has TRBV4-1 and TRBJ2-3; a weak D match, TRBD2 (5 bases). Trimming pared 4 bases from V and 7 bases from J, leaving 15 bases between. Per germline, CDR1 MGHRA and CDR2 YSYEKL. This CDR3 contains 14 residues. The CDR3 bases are TGCGCCAGCAGCCCCGGGTCCCCCGGGAATACGCAGTATTTT. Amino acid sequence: CASSPGSPGNTQYF.

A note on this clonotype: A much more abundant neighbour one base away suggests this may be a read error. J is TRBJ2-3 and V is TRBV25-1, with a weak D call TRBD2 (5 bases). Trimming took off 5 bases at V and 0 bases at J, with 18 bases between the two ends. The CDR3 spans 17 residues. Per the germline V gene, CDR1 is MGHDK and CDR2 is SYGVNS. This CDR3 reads CASSPQAMGRSTDTQYF. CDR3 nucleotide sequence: TGTGCCAGCAGTCCCCAGGCGATGGGGAGAAGCACAGATACGCAGTATTTT. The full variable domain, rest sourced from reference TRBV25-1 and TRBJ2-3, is EADIYQTPRYLVIGTGKKITLECSQTMGHDKMYWYQQDPGMELHLIHYSYGVNSTEKGDLSSESTVSRIRTEHFPLTLESARPSHTSQYLCASSPQAMGRSTDTQYFGPGTRLTVL.

The CDR3 DNA is TGTGCCAGCAGTTCCCTAAAGGGGCGTGGCTACACCTTC. This encodes CASSSLKGRGYTF. The chain has TRBV25-1 and TRBJ1-2, with D possibly matching TRBD1 (5 bases). The V end was cut by 5 bases, the J end by 7 bases, with 14 bases between. CDR1 and CDR2 (germline): MGHDK, SYGVNS. This CDR3 contains 13 residues.

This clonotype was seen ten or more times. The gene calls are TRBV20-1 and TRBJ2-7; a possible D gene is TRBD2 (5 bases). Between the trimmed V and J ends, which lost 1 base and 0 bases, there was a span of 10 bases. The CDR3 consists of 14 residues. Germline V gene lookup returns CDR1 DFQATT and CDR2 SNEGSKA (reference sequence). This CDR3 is CSARAVGSSYEQYF. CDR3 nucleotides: TGCAGTGCTAGAGCCGTGGGGAGCTCCTACGAGCAGTACTTC.

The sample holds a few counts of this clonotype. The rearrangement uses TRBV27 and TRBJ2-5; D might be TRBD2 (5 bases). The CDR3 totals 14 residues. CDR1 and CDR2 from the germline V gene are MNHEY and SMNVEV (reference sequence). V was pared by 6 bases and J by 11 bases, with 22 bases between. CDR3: CASSHGLDPREQYF. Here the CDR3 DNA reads TGTGCCAGCAGCCACGGACTGGACCCTCGTGAGCAGTACTTC.

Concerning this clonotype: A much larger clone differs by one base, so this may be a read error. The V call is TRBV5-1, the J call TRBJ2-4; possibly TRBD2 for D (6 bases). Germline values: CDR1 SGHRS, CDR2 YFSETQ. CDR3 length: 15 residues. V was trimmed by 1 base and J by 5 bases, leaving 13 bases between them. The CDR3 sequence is CASSLTISGQNIQYF. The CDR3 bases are TGCGCCAGCAGCTTGACCATCAGCGGGCAAAACATTCAGTACTTC.